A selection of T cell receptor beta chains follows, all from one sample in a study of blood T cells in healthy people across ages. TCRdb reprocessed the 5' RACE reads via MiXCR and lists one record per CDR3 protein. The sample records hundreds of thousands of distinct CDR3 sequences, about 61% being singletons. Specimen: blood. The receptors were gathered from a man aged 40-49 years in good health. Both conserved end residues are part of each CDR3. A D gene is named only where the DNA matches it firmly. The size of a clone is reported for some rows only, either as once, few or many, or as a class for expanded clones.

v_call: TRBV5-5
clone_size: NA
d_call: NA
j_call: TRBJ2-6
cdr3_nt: TGTGCCAGCATCGAAACCTCTGGGGCCAACGTCCTGACTTTC
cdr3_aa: CASIETSGANVLTF

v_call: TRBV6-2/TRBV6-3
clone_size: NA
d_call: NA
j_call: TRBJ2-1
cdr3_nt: TGTGCCAGCAGTTACCTGGCCGGCTCCTACAATGAGCAGTTCTTC
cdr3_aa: CASSYLAGSYNEQFF

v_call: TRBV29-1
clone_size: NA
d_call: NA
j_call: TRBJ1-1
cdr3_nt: TGCAGCGTTGAGGTCGGGTGGATGACTGAAGCTTTCTTT
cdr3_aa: CSVEVGWMTEAFF

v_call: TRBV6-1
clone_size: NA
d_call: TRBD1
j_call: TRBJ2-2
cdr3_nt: TGTGCCAGCCCCTTCACCGGGACAGACACCGGGGAGCTGTTTTTT
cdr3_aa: CASPFTGTDTGELFF

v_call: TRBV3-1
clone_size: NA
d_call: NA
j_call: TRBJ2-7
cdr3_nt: TGTGCCAGCAGCCAAGATCTGTACGAGCAGTACTTC
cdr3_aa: CASSQDLYEQYF

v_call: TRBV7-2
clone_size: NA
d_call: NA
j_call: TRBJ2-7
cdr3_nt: TGTGCCAGCAGCTCCCCCGGACTTCCTCCCTACGAGCAGTACTTC
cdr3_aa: CASSSPGLPPYEQYF

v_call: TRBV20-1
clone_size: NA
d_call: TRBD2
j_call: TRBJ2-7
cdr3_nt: TGCAGTGCTAGAGATGCCGGGACTAGCCACTACGAGCAGTACTTC
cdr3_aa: CSARDAGTSHYEQYF

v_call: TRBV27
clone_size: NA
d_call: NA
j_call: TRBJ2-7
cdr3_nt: TGTGCCAGCAGTTTCAGTCCGGGCACTACCTACGAGCAGTACTTC
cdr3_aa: CASSFSPGTTYEQYF

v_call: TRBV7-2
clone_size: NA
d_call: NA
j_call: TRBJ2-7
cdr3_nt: TGTGCCAGCAGCTTGTATCGGGGGCCCTCCTACGAGCAGTACTTC
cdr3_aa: CASSLYRGPSYEQYF

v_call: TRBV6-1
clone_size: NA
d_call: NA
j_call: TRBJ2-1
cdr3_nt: TGTGCCAGCAGGACTAGGTTGGGTCTAAACAATGAGCAGTTCTTC
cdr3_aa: CASRTRLGLNNEQFF

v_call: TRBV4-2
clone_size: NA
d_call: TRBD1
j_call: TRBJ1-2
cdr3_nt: TGTGCCAGCAGCCAAGATACAGGGGGTGACTATGGCTACACCTTC
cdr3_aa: CASSQDTGGDYGYTF

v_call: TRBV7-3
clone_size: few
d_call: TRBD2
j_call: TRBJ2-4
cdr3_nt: TGTGCCAGCAGGCAGGCGGGAGAAGACATTCAGTACTTC
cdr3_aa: CASRQAGEDIQYF

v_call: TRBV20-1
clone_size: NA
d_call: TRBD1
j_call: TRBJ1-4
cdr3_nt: TGCAGTGCTCAAGACCGACAGGGGGGTGAAAAACTGTTTTTT
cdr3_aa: CSAQDRQGGEKLFF

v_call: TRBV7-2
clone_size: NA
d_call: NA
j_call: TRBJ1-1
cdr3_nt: TGTGCCAGCAGCTTAGTGGCAGGGACGAACACTGAAGCTTTCTTT
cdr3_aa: CASSLVAGTNTEAFF

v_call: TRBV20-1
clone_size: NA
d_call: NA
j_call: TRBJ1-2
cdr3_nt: TGCAGTGCTAGACACCAGGCCCAACATGGCTACACCTTC
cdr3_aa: CSARHQAQHGYTF

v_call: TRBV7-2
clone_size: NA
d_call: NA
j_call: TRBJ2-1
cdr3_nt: TGTGCCAGCAGCTTAGCGCGTCAAATCGGGTTTGAGCAGTTCTTC
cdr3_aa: CASSLARQIGFEQFF

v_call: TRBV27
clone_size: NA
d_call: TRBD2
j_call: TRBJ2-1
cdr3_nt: TGTGCCAGCAGTCGGGGGGGGATGAGCTCCTACAATGAGCAGTTCTTC
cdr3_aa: CASSRGGMSSYNEQFF